This entry concerns a single T cell receptor (beta chain). Antigen: not known. Measured with immunoSEQ multiplex PCR; TCRdb has only the in-frame clones, and not every one. The table has 20,000 or so clones, around 97% seen once. The source of the sample is a study of monozygotic twins with cystic fibrosis. Study findings and constraints: Clonality was generally low (median approximately 0.0088), higher in the most severe patients. In this small cohort, shared CDR3 numbers showed no association with age, concordance or disease severity. V usage most resembled the co-twin in 13 of 16 pairs.

The V gene lost 6 bases and the J gene lost 4 bases, with 18 bases spanning the gap. Germline V gene data show CDR1 as MDHEN and CDR2 as SYDVKM. The CDR3 loop spans 15 amino acids. This TCR was sampled from a woman in her 30s with cystic fibrosis. V gene TRBV28 combines with J gene TRBJ1-2; weak D call: TRBD1 (5 bases). The material sequenced was blood. The CDR3 DNA is TGTGCCAGCAGAACTCCCGGGGGAGGGTTCTATGGCTACACCTTC. Its translation is CASRTPGGGFYGYTF.